The 22 T cell receptor beta chains listed next were all sequenced from one sample in a study of CD8+ T cells in alopecia areata. Treatment: oral pan-JAK inhibitor, 5-10 mg twice daily. RNA extraction and reverse transcription yielded cDNA as sequencing template. Sequencing was performed with immunoSEQ multiplex PCR; in TCRdb, only in-frame clones are kept and a portion is missing. This table has 150,000 to 250,000 clones, 55% to 70% appearing once. The sequencing here drew on CD4+ T cells sorted from blood, taken at week 24, from a patient treated with tofacitinib. The receptors were sampled from a human donor with alopecia areata.

This chain uses TRBV11-2 with TRBJ2-5, with a tentative D call TRBD1 (5 bases). Germline lookup yields CDR1 SGHAT and CDR2 FQNNGV. The CDR3 spans 15 residues. Between the trimmed V and J ends, which lost 3 bases and 2 bases, there was a span of 13 bases. CDR3 sequence: CASSFFPREQETQYF. The DNA for the CDR3 is TGTGCCAGCAGCTTTTTCCCCAGGGAACAAGAGACCCAGTACTTC.

The V and J genes are TRBV4-1 and TRBJ2-7; D call uncertain. CDR3 length equals 17 residues. CDR1 and CDR2 (germline): MGHRA, YSYEKL. Trimming took off 1 base at V and 0 bases at J, with 16 bases between the two ends. The CDR3 DNA reads TGCGCCAGCAGCCAAGTCGAGTACAGCCGGAGCTCCTACGAGCAGTACTTC. The encoded protein is CASSQVEYSRSSYEQYF.

The V call is TRBV5-1, the J call TRBJ1-2; TRBD1 is a possible D gene (5 bases). The V end lost 4 bases, the J end lost 1 base, and 14 bases lay between the germline ends. The CDR3 has 15 amino acids. Germline lookup yields CDR1 SGHRS and CDR2 YFSETQ. The CDR3 here is CASSLGGTSNYGYTF. The CDR3 region has the DNA TGCGCCAGCAGCCTCGGTGGGACGAGTAACTATGGCTACACCTTC. Variable domain in full (rest from reference TRBV5-1 and TRBJ1-2): KAGVTQTPRYLIKTRGQQVTLSCSPISGHRSVSWYQQTPGQGLQFLFEYFSETQRNKGNFPGRFSGRQFSNSRSEMNVSTLELGDSALYLCASSLGGTSNYGYTFGSGTRLTVV.

This clone was found once. This chain uses TRBV5-1 with TRBJ1-1, with D tentatively TRBD1 (6 bases). The CDR3 spans 14 residues. Trimming stripped 3 bases from V and 1 base from J, with 10 bases between. Looked up from germline, CDR1 is SGHRS and CDR2 is YFSETQ. The CDR3: CASSSYRENTEAFF. The CDR3, as DNA: TGCGCCAGCAGCTCCTACAGGGAGAACACTGAAGCTTTCTTT.

The chain uses TRBV28 and TRBJ2-3; 12 bases align to TRBD2. Trimming took 3 bases from V and 1 from J; bases not matched to a gene: 5. The V gene's germline CDR1 is MDHEN and CDR2 SYDVKM. The CDR3 loop spans 17 amino acids. CDR3 coding DNA: TGTGCCAGCAGTTTCGGGGGACTAGCGGGCGGCACAGATACGCAGTATTTT. It yields the protein CASSFGGLAGGTDTQYF.

This clone was picked up a small number of times. The V and J genes are TRBV29-1 and TRBJ2-3, with D maybe TRBD1 (5 bases). V lost 2 bases and J 3 bases, leaving 12 bases between the germline ends. This CDR3 spans 14 amino acids. CDR1 and CDR2 (germline): SQVTM, ANQGSEA. The CDR3, as DNA: TGCAGCGTTGAAAGGCAGGGATATACAGATACGCAGTATTTT. Residues: CSVERQGYTDTQYF.

V usage is TRBV4-1 and J usage is TRBJ2-5; D possibly matches TRBD1 or TRBD2 (5 bases each). Trimming pared 3 bases from V and 8 bases from J, leaving 25 bases between. The CDR3 is 17 amino acids. Germline CDR1 MGHRA, CDR2 YSYEKL. The CDR3 region is CASSHGAGGGAWFTQYF. The CDR3 DNA reads as TGCGCCAGCAGCCATGGGGCCGGAGGCGGCGCTTGGTTCACCCAGTACTTC.

V usage is TRBV5-6 and J usage is TRBJ1-2; 8 bases are shared with TRBD1. Germline CDR1 reads SGHDT; CDR2 reads YYEEEE. The CDR3 sequence is 16 residues long. J gave up 1 base and V 4 bases, and 9 bases lay outside the gene matches. CDR3 residues: CASSRNRDRSNYGYTF. DNA of the CDR3: TGTGCCAGCAGCCGAAACCGGGACAGGAGTAACTATGGCTACACCTTC.

The chain employs TRBV18 and TRBJ1-1; possible D gene TRBD1, 5 bases. The CDR3 is 13 amino acids. Looked up from germline, CDR1 is KGHSH and CDR2 is LQKENI. V lost 10 bases and J lost 11, with 23 bases in between. The CDR3: CATNPPGTERAFF. Here the CDR3 DNA reads TGTGCCACCAACCCTCCGGGGACGGAGAGGGCTTTCTTT. The full variable domain, with the rest looked up from reference TRBV18 and TRBJ1-1, is NAGVMQNPRHLVRRRGQEARLRCSPMKGHSHVYWYRQLPEEGLKFMVYLQKENIIDESGMPKERFSAEFPKEGPSILRIQQVVRGDSAAYFCATNPPGTERAFFGQGTRLTVV.

This clone came up once. The V call is TRBV30, the J call TRBJ1-2; 12 bases agree with TRBD1. Germline CDR1 GTSNPN, CDR2 SVGIG (reference sequence). J was trimmed by 8 bases and V by 2 bases; bases with no gene match: 6. The CDR3 length is 14 residues. DNA of the CDR3: TGTGCCTGGAGTCTGGGACAGGGGGCGGTCGGCTACACCTTC. Amino acids: CAWSLGQGAVGYTF.

This clone was detected a few times. CDR3 in amino acids: CASSPRGTSGTREQYF. CDR3 sequence (DNA): TGCGCCAGCAGTCCCCGGGGAACCTCCGGGACCCGCGAGCAGTACTTC. The chain combines TRBV23-1 with TRBJ2-7; D tentatively reads TRBD1 or TRBD2 (5 bases each). TRBV23-1 is sorted into the ORF group, with uncertain function. Trimming removed 4 bases at V and 6 bases at J, with 22 bases between. The CDR3 runs 16 residues.

The V call is TRBV19, the J call TRBJ2-1, with 12 bases fitting TRBD2. Germline loops: CDR1 LNHDA, CDR2 SQIVND (reference sequence). This CDR3 has 14 amino acids. V shed 7 bases, J shed 9 bases, and the junction held 7 bases outside the gene matches. The CDR3 reads CASTLAGGLGEQFF. The CDR3 coding sequence is TGTGCCAGTACTCTAGCGGGAGGGTTGGGTGAGCAGTTCTTC. Using reference TRBV19 and TRBJ2-1 for the parts outside the CDR3, the full variable domain is DGGITQSPKYLFRKEGQNVTLSCEQNLNHDAMYWYRQDPGQGLRLIYYSQIVNDFQKGDIAEGYSVSREKKESFPLTVTSAQKNPTAFYLCASTLAGGLGEQFFGPGTRLTVL.

J is TRBJ2-3 and V is TRBV11-2, with D unclear. Trimming cost V 5 bases and J 1 base, with 7 bases left between them. Germline V CDR1 and CDR2: SGHAT, FQNNGV. The CDR3 spans 13 residues. For the CDR3, the DNA is TGTGCCAGCAGCCGAGTCGGCACAGATACGCAGTATTTT. It specifies CASSRVGTDTQYF. Together with reference TRBV11-2 and TRBJ2-3, the CDR3 gives the full variable domain: EAGVAQSPRYKIIEKRQSVAFWCNPISGHATLYWYQQILGQGPKLLIQFQNNGVVDDSQLPKDRFSAERLKGVDSTLKIQPAKLEDSAVYLCASSRVGTDTQYFGPGTRLTVL.

This rearrangement joins TRBV27 to TRBJ2-7; the D is unclear. Germline CDR1 MNHEY, CDR2 SMNVEV (reference sequence). The CDR3 totals 13 residues. Trimming pared 6 bases from V and 6 bases from J, leaving 15 bases between. CDR3 DNA sequence: TGTGCCAGCAGAGGTGGTCAGGTGGGCGAGCAGTACTTC. It is translated as CASRGGQVGEQYF.

This chain joins TRBV15 and TRBJ1-5; 7 bases map to TRBD1. V lost 0 bases and J lost 0; bases outside the gene matches: 8. CDR3 length: 18 residues. From germline, CDR1 is LNHNV and CDR2 YYDKDF (reference sequence). Here the CDR3 DNA reads TGTGCCACCAGCAGAGATGATTTGACAGGGAGTAGCAATCAGCCCCAGCATTTT. This sequence encodes CATSRDDLTGSSNQPQHF.

This clone was recorded only once. J is TRBJ1-2 and V is TRBV5-1; D not certain. Trimming removed 0 bases at V and 2 bases at J, with 5 bases between. The CDR3 has 13 residues. CDR1 is SGHRS and CDR2 is YFSETQ in the germline V gene. The CDR3 DNA reads as TGCGCCAGCAGCTTGGACAGAAACTATGGCTACACCTTC. It is translated as CASSLDRNYGYTF.

This chain links TRBV5-1 with TRBJ2-3; no clear D gene. This CDR3 has 15 residues. Trimming took 4 bases from V and 10 from J, leaving 22 bases between them. The germline gives CDR1 SGHRS, CDR2 YFSETQ. The CDR3 sequence is CASSPARRIDVAQYF. The DNA for the CDR3 is TGCGCCAGCAGCCCGGCCCGACGAATAGACGTGGCGCAGTATTTT.

The chain couples TRBV2 to TRBJ2-2; TRBD2 agrees at 8 bases. The ends lost 8 bases at V and 4 bases at J; junction bases unmatched: 6. Germline V gene lookup returns CDR1 SNHLY and CDR2 FYNNEI. The CDR3 contains 14 residues. In DNA, the CDR3 is TGTGCCAGCCTCGGACTAGCAGGCACCGGGGAGCTGTTTTTT. As protein: CASLGLAGTGELFF.

The CDR3 sequence: CAWSPRSPGQYF. In DNA, the CDR3 is TGTGCCTGGAGTCCCAGGTCCCCGGGGCAGTACTTC. This chain joins TRBV30 and TRBJ2-7; no clear D gene. Germline V CDR1 and CDR2: GTSNPN, SVGIG (reference sequence). V was clipped by 2 bases and J by 9 bases, with 14 bases between them. The CDR3 has 12 residues.

This clone has a handful of counts. The chain combines TRBV29-1 with TRBJ2-7, with 8 bases fitting TRBD2. Germline CDR1 reads SQVTM; CDR2 reads ANQGSEA. V dropped 6 bases and J dropped 4; count of bases not matched to a gene: 14. The CDR3 is 15 amino acids. The CDR3 DNA sequence: TGCAGCGTCCAAGATCGGGGGGGCCTCTCTTACGAGCAGTACTTC. It codes for CSVQDRGGLSYEQYF.

The genes are TRBV15 and TRBJ2-1; 7 nucleotides match TRBD2. Germline CDR1 is LNHNV and CDR2 is YYDKDF (reference sequence). Losses at the gene ends were 0 bases for V and 3 bases for J; bases not matched to a gene: 8. The CDR3 has 17 amino acids. CDR3: CATSRDTPGGHYNEQFF. CDR3 coding DNA: TGTGCCACCAGCAGAGACACCCCGGGAGGCCACTACAATGAGCAGTTCTTC. Combining the CDR3 with reference TRBV15 and TRBJ2-1 gives the whole variable domain DAMVIQNPRYQVTQFGKPVTLSCSQTLNHNVMYWYQQKSSQAPKLLFHYYDKDFNNEADTPDNFQSRRPNTSFCFLDIRSPGLGDTAMYLCATSRDTPGGHYNEQFFGPGTRLTVL.

The chain joins TRBV7-3 to TRBJ1-1; D is unclear. The germline V gene has CDR1 SGHTA and CDR2 FQGTGA. Trimming shortened V by 5 bases and J by 1 base, and 8 bases separated the two germline ends. CDR3 length: 13 amino acids. The CDR3 protein is CASSPMKNTEAFF. The CDR3 DNA sequence: TGTGCCAGCAGCCCAATGAAGAACACTGAAGCTTTCTTT.